This T cell receptor (beta chain) appears in the sequencing data of a study of long-term antiretroviral therapy in people with HIV. V shed 0 bases, J shed 10 bases, and the junction held 16 bases outside the gene matches. Germline V lookup: CDR1 LGHNA, CDR2 YSLEER. The CDR3 consists of 20 residues. This clone turned up a few times. Its matching antigen is unknown. Survey-level immunoSEQ v3.0 assays were run. The repertoire was sequenced with immunoSEQ multiplex PCR; TCRdb's copy has only in-frame clones and lacks some. The profile shows about 20,000 clones, approximately 80% of them singletons. Study-wide findings and caveats: Diversity increased after ART yet remained lower than in transplant donor controls. Dominance of pre-ART expanded clones persisted, fluctuating and often declining after ART. Blood was collected between about 2003 and 2018, possibly under older ART regimens.

This chain connects TRBV4-3 to TRBJ1-6, with TRBD1 matching over 12 bases. This clonotype was sampled from a middle-aged woman with HIV. The specimen was unsorted PBMCs, collected 0.2 years after starting antiretroviral therapy. The CDR3 is CASSQDWWGQGAFRLSPLHF. Written as DNA, the CDR3 is TGCGCCAGCAGCCAAGACTGGTGGGGACAGGGGGCTTTTAGGTTATCACCCCTCCACTTT.